This T cell receptor (beta chain) was sequenced for a study of Ad26.COV2.S vaccination and SARS-CoV-2 variants. In the study overall: Ad26.COV2.S given intramuscularly, once or twice 56 days apart.

Study-wide points: Compared with placebo recipients, vaccine recipients had higher spike-specific TCR breadth.

Generated by immunoSEQ multiplex PCR, the TCRdb table keeps only in-frame clones and is missing some. The sample lists around 340,000 clones, roughly 90% seen once, with around a tenth in the top ten. The treatment here: over 15 received Ad26.COV2.S at low or high dose, single or two shots; five or six received placebo; per-sample allocation not given. The samples were gathered on day 63 after the first injection of vaccine or placebo. Within Boston, the person who donated was an adult of 18-55 years. It was Wuhan-strain SARS-CoV-2 spike that the Ad26 vaccine vector expressed. For this clone: Antigen: not known.

Germline V lookup: CDR1 MNHEY, CDR2 SMNVEV (reference sequence). Trimming cost V 5 bases and J 0 bases, with 17 bases left between them. The CDR3 is made up of 16 amino acids. The V and J genes are TRBV27 and TRBJ2-7; TRBD2 might be the D (5 bases). Sequencing used peripheral blood, obtained in a trial of Ad26.COV2.S vaccine versus placebo. This TCR came from a person between 18 and 65 years old who received the Ad26.COV2.S COVID-19 vaccine or a placebo. The CDR3 region is CASSPSLGDYSYEQYF. CDR3 DNA: TGTGCCAGCAGTCCGTCCCTCGGAGACTACTCCTACGAGCAGTACTTC.